Listed here are 4 T cell receptor beta chains from one sample, sequenced in a study of blood T cell repertoires in COVID-19. Data came from immunoSEQ multiplex PCR; TCRdb stores just in-frame clones and leaves some out. Among some 260,000 clones listed, about 81% were seen once. Sequencing used PBMCs or T cells enriched from blood (not recorded which). The receptors were sampled from a man aged 25-45 years with acute COVID-19.

The rearrangement links TRBV28 to TRBJ1-2; D uncertain. The V end was cut by 6 bases, the J end by 0 bases, with 8 bases between. The CDR3 contains 13 residues. The germline V gene encodes CDR1 MDHEN and CDR2 SYDVKM. The CDR3 loop reads CASSKLTNYGYTF. The CDR3 nucleotides are TGTGCCAGCAGCAAGCTCACTAACTATGGCTACACCTTC.

The rearrangement joins TRBV3-1 (or the pseudogene TRBV3-2) to TRBJ1-2; maybe TRBD1 (6 bases). Germline assignment: CDR1 LGHDT and CDR2 YNNKEL (reference sequence). V lost 4 bases, J lost 4 bases, and 13 bases lay in between. CDR3 length: 14 residues. The CDR3 bases are TGTGCCAGCAGCCCCGGGGGGCGTACCTATGGCTACACCTTC. The encoded protein is CASSPGGRTYGYTF.

This clone was detected once. The CDR3 coding sequence is TGTGCCAGCAGTTACTCGTCGGGGAACAATGAGCAGTTCTTC. Residues: CASSYSSGNNEQFF. The V gene is TRBV6-6, the J gene TRBJ2-1; tentatively, D is TRBD2 (5 bases). Germline CDR1 and CDR2: MNHNY and SVGAGI (reference sequence). CDR3 length: 14 residues. V was clipped by 0 bases and J by 5 bases, with 8 bases between them.

The J gene is TRBJ1-2, the V gene TRBV29-1; 7 bases map to TRBD1. The V gene end was trimmed by 5 bases and the J gene end by 4 bases; junction bases not matched to a gene: 7. Per the germline V gene, CDR1 is SQVTM and CDR2 is ANQGSEA. The CDR3 is 13 amino acids. The CDR3 sequence is CSVRPGGSYGYTF. CDR3 DNA: TGCAGCGTTCGCCCAGGGGGTAGCTATGGCTACACCTTC.